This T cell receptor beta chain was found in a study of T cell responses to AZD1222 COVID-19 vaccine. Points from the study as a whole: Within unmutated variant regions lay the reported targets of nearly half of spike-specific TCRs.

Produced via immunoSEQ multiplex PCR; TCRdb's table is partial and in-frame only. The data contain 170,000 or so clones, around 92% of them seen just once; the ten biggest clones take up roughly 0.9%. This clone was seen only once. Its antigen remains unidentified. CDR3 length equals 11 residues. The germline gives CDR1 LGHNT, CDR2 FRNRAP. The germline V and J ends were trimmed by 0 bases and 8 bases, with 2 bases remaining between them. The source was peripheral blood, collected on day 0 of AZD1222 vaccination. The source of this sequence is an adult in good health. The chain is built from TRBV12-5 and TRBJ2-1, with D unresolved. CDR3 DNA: TGTGCTAGTGGTTTGGTACATGAGCAGTTCTTC. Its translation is CASGLVHEQFF.